A single sample gave rise to the 25 T cell receptor beta chains below, sequenced in a study of cytomegalovirus exposure and HLA in healthy donors. Use of 60 Vbeta and 13 Jbeta primers characterized the PCR. Sequencing was performed with immunoSEQ multiplex PCR; in TCRdb, only in-frame clones are kept and a portion is missing. The data contain around 140,000 clones, 75% to 85% of them singletons. The sample taken for sequencing was PBMCs. The receptors derive from a woman aged 40 to 50 in good health and CMV-seronegative.

The J gene is TRBJ1-2, the V gene TRBV5-1, with D tentatively TRBD1 (5 bases). The CDR3 runs 16 residues. V dropped 5 bases and J dropped 2 bases, with 19 bases sitting between them. Germline CDR1 and CDR2: SGHRS and YFSETQ. The CDR3: CASRSSTEGANYGYTF. CDR3 nucleotides: TGCGCCAGCAGGTCCTCGACGGAAGGGGCAAACTATGGCTACACCTTC.

The chain uses TRBV7-2 and TRBJ1-2; 9 nucleotides match TRBD1. CDR1 is SGHTA, CDR2 FQGNSA, per germline. J lost 7 bases, V lost 2 bases, and 5 bases had no gene match. The CDR3 covers 14 residues. The CDR3 is CASSLPTGGAGYTF. The CDR3 DNA reads as TGTGCCAGCAGCTTACCGACAGGGGGTGCTGGCTACACCTTC. The variable domain in full, with the rest retrieved from reference TRBV7-2 and TRBJ1-2, is GAGVSQSPSNKVTEKGKDVELRCDPISGHTALYWYRQSLGQGLEFLIYFQGNSAPDKSGLPSDRFSAERTGGSVSTLTIQRTQQEDSAVYLCASSLPTGGAGYTFGSGTRLTVV.

V usage is TRBV7-8 and J usage is TRBJ1-2; 8 bases are shared with TRBD1. This CDR3 has 15 residues. Germline assignment: CDR1 SGHVS and CDR2 FQNEAQ. The junction had 10 bases not matched to a gene; V was cut back by 4 bases and J by 6 bases. The CDR3 sequence: CASSSPLDRVDGYTF. Here the CDR3 DNA reads TGTGCCAGCAGCTCTCCCTTGGACAGGGTGGATGGCTACACCTTC.

CDR3 nucleotides: TGTGCCAGCAGCTTAGGGACTCTCCAATACGAGCAGTACTTC. It encodes CASSLGTLQYEQYF. The chain recombines TRBV5-6 with TRBJ2-5; possible D gene TRBD2, 6 bases. The DNA matches TRBJ2-7 better at its end, which makes the J call doubtful. The germline CDR1 and CDR2 sequences are SGHDT and YYEEEE. This CDR3 is 14 amino acids long.

This chain joins TRBV5-6 and TRBJ2-7; TRBD2 agrees at 10 bases. Trimming cost V 1 base and J 6 bases; bases outside gene matches: 7. Germline lookup yields CDR1 SGHDT and CDR2 YYEEEE. The CDR3 covers 15 residues. The CDR3 here is CASSLLAGDAFEQYF. The CDR3 region has the DNA TGTGCCAGCAGCTTGCTAGCGGGGGACGCATTCGAGCAGTACTTC.

The chain is built from TRBV19 and TRBJ1-1; no clear D. From germline, CDR1 is LNHDA and CDR2 SQIVND (reference sequence). CDR3 length: 13 residues. Trimming left V 2 bases short and J 1 base short, with 5 bases between. The CDR3 region is CASSIQANTEAFF. The CDR3 coding sequence is TGTGCCAGTAGTATACAGGCGAACACTGAAGCTTTCTTT.

This chain uses TRBV9 with TRBJ2-2; D is ambiguous. Germline V CDR1 and CDR2: SGDLS, YYNGEE. Trimming removed 7 bases at V and 3 bases at J, with 10 bases between. The CDR3 extends over 13 amino acids. The CDR3 DNA reads TGTGCCAGCGGGCTTTGGGACACCGGGGAGCTGTTTTTT. Translating gives CASGLWDTGELFF.

V usage is TRBV5-1 and J usage is TRBJ1-3; 8 nucleotides line up with TRBD1. From germline, CDR1 is SGHRS and CDR2 YFSETQ. This CDR3 contains 15 residues. V shed 4 bases and J 4 bases; nucleotides not matched to a gene: 7. CDR3 sequence reads: CASSEDRARGNTIYF. For the CDR3, the DNA is TGCGCCAGCAGCGAGGACAGGGCGCGGGGAAACACCATATATTTT.

J is TRBJ2-1 and V is TRBV10-1; 11 nucleotides match TRBD1. The CDR3 extends over 16 amino acids. Germline CDR1 WNHNN, CDR2 SYGVQD (reference sequence). Trimming removed 4 bases from V and 7 bases from J; junction bases left unmatched: 9. The chain's CDR3 is CASSVSGQGAQNEQFF. CDR3 sequence (DNA): TGCGCCAGCAGTGTTTCCGGACAGGGGGCGCAGAATGAGCAGTTCTTC.

CDR3 loop: CATSRDHGASRNSPLHF. The CDR3 nucleotides read TGTGCCACCAGCAGAGATCATGGAGCGTCCCGGAATTCACCCCTCCACTTT. V gene TRBV15 combines with J gene TRBJ1-6; D is uncertain. The CDR3 spans 17 residues. Trimming took 0 bases from V and 7 from J, leaving 16 bases between them. Germline V gene lookup returns CDR1 LNHNV and CDR2 YYDKDF (reference sequence). The full variable domain, rest sourced from reference TRBV15 and TRBJ1-6, is DAMVIQNPRYQVTQFGKPVTLSCSQTLNHNVMYWYQQKSSQAPKLLFHYYDKDFNNEADTPDNFQSRRPNTSFCFLDIRSPGLGDTAMYLCATSRDHGASRNSPLHFGNGTRLTVT.

J is TRBJ2-1 and V is TRBV5-4; 10 bases map to TRBD1. The CDR3 contains 15 residues. The germline gives CDR1 SGHNT, CDR2 YYREEE (reference sequence). J was trimmed by 5 bases and V by 3 bases; bases with no gene match: 5. The CDR3 loop reads CASSSPGQGNNEQFF. The DNA for the CDR3 is TGTGCCAGCAGCTCGCCGGGACAGGGGAACAATGAGCAGTTCTTC.

V usage is TRBV28 and J usage is TRBJ1-1, with 7 bases matching TRBD1. Germline V gene sequence: CDR1 MDHEN, CDR2 SYDVKM. The CDR3 loop spans 13 amino acids. V shed 6 bases, J shed 3 bases, and the junction held 4 bases outside the gene matches. The CDR3 DNA is TGTGCCAGCAGGCTCGACAGGGACACTGAAGCTTTCTTT. It specifies CASRLDRDTEAFF.

Note on this clone: The same CDR3 also results from other DNA sequences found in this sample. The chain employs TRBV5-1 and TRBJ1-1; 7 bases line up with TRBD1. Germline trimming cut 4 bases from V and 1 base from J; bases unmatched to any gene: 4. The CDR3 runs to 14 residues. Germline CDR1 and CDR2: SGHRS and YFSETQ. CDR3 nucleotide sequence: TGCGCCAGCAGCCCAGGGACAGCGAACACTGAAGCTTTCTTT. Translating it yields CASSPGTANTEAFF.

The gene calls are TRBV5-8 and TRBJ1-5, with TRBD1 matching over 8 bases. The CDR3 contains 17 residues. Germline-derived CDR1 and CDR2 are SGHTS and YDEGEE. V lost 4 bases and J lost 5; bases outside the gene matches: 14. CDR3 in amino acids: CASSPTSGTGLYQPQHF. For the CDR3, the DNA is TGTGCCAGCAGCCCGACTTCCGGGACAGGCCTTTATCAGCCCCAGCATTTT. The full variable domain, completed using reference TRBV5-8 and TRBJ1-5, is EAGVTQSPTHLIKTRGQQATLRCSPISGHTSVYWYQQALGLGLQFLLWYDEGEERNRGNFPPRFSGRQFPNYSSELNVNALELEDSALYLCASSPTSGTGLYQPQHFGDGTRLSIL.

The chain joins TRBV27 to TRBJ1-6, with 7 nucleotides matching TRBD1. The CDR3 is made up of 15 amino acids. The germline V gene has CDR1 MNHEY and CDR2 SMNVEV (reference sequence). The ends lost 5 bases at V and 8 bases at J; junction bases unmatched: 9. The CDR3 region has the DNA TGTGCCAGCAGTCTACGAAGGCAGGGGGATTCACCCCTCCACTTT. This gives the protein CASSLRRQGDSPLHF.

The chain has TRBV6-5 and TRBJ1-5, with 8 bases aligning to TRBD1. V dropped 6 bases and J dropped 6; count of bases not matched to a gene: 7. There are 14 residues in the CDR3. CDR1 and CDR2 (germline): MNHEY, SVGAGI. The CDR3: CASRTTGVAQPQHF. As DNA, the CDR3 is TGTGCCAGCAGGACGACAGGGGTAGCTCAGCCCCAGCATTTT.

This chain links TRBV4-1 with TRBJ1-2, with TRBD1 matching over 7 bases. The germline V gene encodes CDR1 MGHRA and CDR2 YSYEKL. Losses at the gene ends were 0 bases for V and 2 bases for J; bases not matched to a gene: 3. The CDR3 runs 15 residues. The CDR3 spells CASSQEGGQNYGYTF. The CDR3 DNA reads as TGCGCCAGCAGCCAAGAGGGGGGACAGAACTATGGCTACACCTTC.

The chain carries TRBV27 and TRBJ1-1; no definite D call. Deletions cut 6 bases from V and 4 bases from J, with 18 bases between. There are 15 residues in the CDR3. The germline V gene encodes CDR1 MNHEY and CDR2 SMNVEV (reference sequence). The CDR3 DNA reads as TGTGCCAGCAGCTACTCAACAGACTACCTCACTGAAGCTTTCTTT. Its protein product is CASSYSTDYLTEAFF.

This chain uses TRBV18 with TRBJ1-4; D may be TRBD1 (6 bases). CDR1 is KGHSH, CDR2 LQKENI, per germline. The CDR3 has 14 amino acids. V lost 5 bases and J 7 bases, leaving 14 bases between the germline ends. The CDR3 sequence is CASSVTGSSEKLFF. Here the CDR3 DNA reads TGTGCCAGCTCAGTCACAGGGAGTAGTGAAAAACTGTTTTTT.

The chain combines TRBV28 with TRBJ1-6; D remains ambiguous. This CDR3 is built from 15 residues. The V and J ends lost 5 bases and 9 bases respectively, with 17 bases between them. CDR1 and CDR2 (germline): MDHEN, SYDVKM. CDR3 DNA sequence: TGTGCCAGCAGTCCAAACGTCAACCGCGGTTCACCCCTCCACTTT. Residues: CASSPNVNRGSPLHF.

In this sample, this clone turned up once. This chain links TRBV18 with TRBJ1-1; 7 nucleotides match TRBD1. There are 14 residues in the CDR3. The ends lost 5 bases at V and 6 bases at J; junction bases unmatched: 9. Germline assignment: CDR1 KGHSH and CDR2 LQKENI. This CDR3 is CASSSLPGQPEAFF. The CDR3 coding sequence is TGTGCCAGCTCATCACTCCCGGGACAGCCTGAAGCTTTCTTT.

The J gene is TRBJ1-1, the V gene TRBV2; no clear D gene. From germline, CDR1 is SNHLY and CDR2 FYNNEI. V lost 4 bases to trimming and J lost 2 bases, with 5 bases between them. CDR3 size: 12 residues. The CDR3 loop is CASSVTNTEAFF. Written as DNA, the CDR3 is TGTGCCAGCAGTGTGACTAACACTGAAGCTTTCTTT.

The J gene is TRBJ2-2, the V gene TRBV7-2, with a weak D call TRBD1 (6 bases). The CDR3 totals 14 residues. V was shortened by 5 bases and J by 1 base, with 8 bases between the two germline ends. Per germline, CDR1 SGHTA and CDR2 FQGNSA. CDR3 residues: CASSQDRNTGELFF. CDR3 sequence (DNA): TGTGCCAGCAGCCAGGACAGGAACACCGGGGAGCTGTTTTTT.

The J gene is TRBJ1-2, the V gene TRBV19; unclear D gene. The CDR3 extends over 13 amino acids. Germline assignment: CDR1 LNHDA and CDR2 SQIVND (reference sequence). V was clipped by 11 bases and J by 8 bases, with 21 bases between them. The CDR3 DNA sequence: TGTGCCGTCAACTCCGGCAGCAGCAGGGGCTACACCTTC. Its protein product is CAVNSGSSRGYTF.

This clone was recorded only once. The chain carries TRBV9 and TRBJ1-2; weak D call: TRBD1 (6 bases). Germline V lookup: CDR1 SGDLS, CDR2 YYNGEE. This CDR3 is built from 15 residues. V gave up 0 bases and J gave up 1 base, with 10 bases separating them. CDR3 in amino acids: CASSVVGQNNYGYTF. The CDR3 DNA reads as TGTGCCAGCAGCGTAGTGGGACAAAATAACTATGGCTACACCTTC.